This passage covers 23 T cell receptor beta chains from one sample sequenced in a study of T cell changes during pregnancy in multiple sclerosis. The table came from immunoSEQ multiplex PCR; TCRdb's copy has only in-frame clones and leaves some out. The sample lists some 74,000 clones; about nine tenths were seen once. This sample comprised peripheral blood, obtained after pregnancy. These receptors were collected from a female donor in good health, enrolled as a control in a pregnancy study.

The V call is TRBV14, the J call TRBJ1-4, with 10 bases fitting TRBD1. The CDR3 sequence is 15 residues long. V gave up 3 bases and J gave up 7 bases; unmatched junction bases: 5. Germline lookup yields CDR1 SGHDN and CDR2 FVKESK. The CDR3, as DNA: TGTGCCAGCAGCCAGGAGACAGGGGGCTTTGAAAAACTGTTTTTT. It encodes CASSQETGGFEKLFF.

The chain has TRBV7-9 and TRBJ1-1; D is ambiguous. V lost 5 bases and J lost 1, with 11 bases in between. This CDR3 spans 14 amino acids. Germline-derived CDR1 and CDR2 are SEHNR and FQNEAQ (reference sequence). The chain's CDR3 is CASSPWAQNTEAFF. CDR3 nucleotides: TGTGCCAGCAGCCCGTGGGCCCAGAACACTGAAGCTTTCTTT.

The V and J genes are TRBV19 and TRBJ2-5; possibly TRBD2 for D (6 bases). The germline V gene has CDR1 LNHDA and CDR2 SQIVND (reference sequence). The V and J ends lost 6 bases and 1 base respectively, with 15 bases between them. CDR3 length: 15 amino acids. This chain's CDR3 is CASRPHGTPQETQYF. In DNA form, the CDR3 reads TGTGCCAGTAGACCACATGGGACTCCCCAAGAGACCCAGTACTTC.

V is TRBV6-6 and J is TRBJ2-5; the match to TRBD1 covers 7 bases. V gave up 4 bases and J gave up 5 bases; unmatched junction bases: 7. Germline CDR1 and CDR2: MNHNY and SVGAGI (reference sequence). The CDR3 loop spans 14 amino acids. In DNA form, the CDR3 reads TGTGCCAGCAGTTTCCAGACAGGGTATGAGACCCAGTACTTC. Protein: CASSFQTGYETQYF.

The V and J genes are TRBV7-2 and TRBJ2-5; D might be TRBD1 (5 bases). The V and J ends lost 1 base and 2 bases respectively, with 5 bases between them. The CDR3 is 13 amino acids. The germline CDR1 and CDR2 sequences are SGHTA and FQGNSA. CDR3 DNA: TGTGCCAGCAGCTTAGGACAGCAAGAGACCCAGTACTTC. It yields the protein CASSLGQQETQYF.

The J gene is TRBJ1-1, the V gene TRBV18; 8 positions match TRBD1. Germline V lookup: CDR1 KGHSH, CDR2 LQKENI. There are 15 residues in the CDR3. V lost 3 bases and J lost 2; bases outside the gene matches: 5. CDR3 sequence: CASSPAGGDNTEAFF. CDR3 sequence (DNA): TGTGCCAGCTCACCGGCAGGGGGCGATAACACTGAAGCTTTCTTT.

Comment on this clone: A junction boundary mismatches the germline segment, possibly from a read error. The V and J genes are TRBV27 and TRBJ2-7, with D unclear. CDR3 length: 15 amino acids. Germline loops: CDR1 MNHEY, CDR2 SMNVEV (reference sequence). Here the CDR3 reads CASSLSLYPYYEQYF. The CDR3 DNA reads as TGTGCCAGCAGTCTATCTCTATACCCCTACTACGAGCAGTACTTC.

The J gene is TRBJ2-5, the V gene TRBV7-2; 12 bases are shared with TRBD2. The junction had 9 bases not matched to a gene; V was cut back by 6 bases and J by 7 bases. CDR3 size: 15 residues. Germline assignment: CDR1 SGHTA and CDR2 FQGNSA. Here the CDR3 reads CASSLRLAGEGTQYF. The DNA of the CDR3 is TGTGCCAGCAGTTTACGACTAGCGGGAGAGGGGACCCAGTACTTC.

This rearrangement joins TRBV7-7 to TRBJ2-1; 7 bases map to TRBD2. The germline gives CDR1 SSHAT, CDR2 FNYEAQ (reference sequence). This CDR3 contains 12 residues. The CDR3 nucleotides read TGTGCTCTGGGGCGGGAGTTAAATGAGCAGTTCTTC. Encoded protein: CALGRELNEQFF.

CDR3 protein: CASRRQEDQPQHF. As DNA, the CDR3 is TGTGCCAGTAGACGACAGGAAGATCAGCCCCAGCATTTT. This chain uses TRBV19 with TRBJ1-5; maybe TRBD1 (6 bases). Trimming stripped 6 bases from V and 5 bases from J, with 11 bases between. Germline CDR1 reads LNHDA; CDR2 reads SQIVND (reference sequence). This CDR3 comprises 13 residues. Drawing the rest from reference TRBV19 and TRBJ1-5, the complete variable domain is DGGITQSPKYLFRKEGQNVTLSCEQNLNHDAMYWYRQDPGQGLRLIYYSQIVNDFQKGDIAEGYSVSREKKESFPLTVTSAQKNPTAFYLCASRRQEDQPQHFGDGTRLSIL.

The count of this clone is one. V gene TRBV28 combines with J gene TRBJ1-1; D gene unclear. This CDR3 spans 14 amino acids. V was trimmed by 6 bases and J by 3 bases, leaving 14 bases between them. CDR1 and CDR2 (germline): MDHEN, SYDVKM. DNA for the CDR3: TGTGCCAGCAGCCGAGTACAGCGGCACACTGAAGCTTTCTTT. It yields the protein CASSRVQRHTEAFF.

In this sample, this clone turned up once. The chain links TRBV29-1 to TRBJ1-5; 8 nucleotides agree with TRBD1. The CDR3 extends over 13 amino acids. J lost 7 bases, V lost 6 bases, and 8 bases had no gene match. Germline assignment: CDR1 SQVTM and CDR2 ANQGSEA. This chain's CDR3 is CSVGDRRSQPQHF. The CDR3 bases are TGCAGCGTGGGGGACAGGAGGTCCCAGCCCCAGCATTTT.

This clone is labeled as medium-sized (0.01 to 0.1%). The V gene is TRBV15, the J gene TRBJ1-1; 10 bases agree with TRBD1. The CDR3 has 15 amino acids. Germline CDR1 is LNHNV and CDR2 is YYDKDF (reference sequence). With V trimmed by 5 bases and J by 3 bases, 6 bases remained unmatched. This CDR3 reads CATSLTGGEYTEAFF. In nucleotides, the CDR3 is TGTGCCACCAGCTTGACAGGGGGCGAGTACACTGAAGCTTTCTTT.

The gene calls are TRBV27 and TRBJ2-7, with 9 bases lining up with TRBD1. Germline V gene data show CDR1 as MNHEY and CDR2 as SMNVEV (reference sequence). Germline trimming cut 3 bases from V and 5 bases from J; bases unmatched to any gene: 8. The CDR3 runs to 15 residues. The CDR3 loop reads CASSFRGTGSNEQYF. The CDR3 nucleotides are TGTGCCAGCAGTTTTCGTGGGACAGGGAGCAACGAGCAGTACTTC.

This clone was seen just once. J is TRBJ2-2 and V is TRBV5-1; 7 bases align to TRBD2. Germline CDR1 reads SGHRS; CDR2 reads YFSETQ. The CDR3 consists of 14 residues. The V gene end was trimmed by 2 bases and the J gene end by 5 bases; junction bases not matched to a gene: 3. The CDR3 DNA is TGCGCCAGCAGCTTTGCGGGGGTGACCGGGGAGCTGTTTTTT. This codes for CASSFAGVTGELFF.

The J gene is TRBJ2-3, the V gene TRBV28; possible D gene TRBD2, 5 bases. V lost 8 bases, J lost 3 bases, and 24 bases lay in between. The germline CDR1 and CDR2 sequences are MDHEN and SYDVKM. This CDR3 is built from 17 residues. The chain's CDR3 is CASGSSLSGSLTDTQYF. CDR3 DNA sequence: TGTGCCAGCGGCAGCAGTTTATCGGGGTCCCTTACAGATACGCAGTATTTT.

J is TRBJ2-7 and V is TRBV19, with TRBD1 matching 8 bases. The germline V gene has CDR1 LNHDA and CDR2 SQIVND (reference sequence). V shed 4 bases, J shed 2 bases, and the junction held 7 bases outside the gene matches. This CDR3 has 15 amino acids. The CDR3 DNA is TGTGCCAGTAGTACCCAAGGACAGGGCACCTACGAGCAGTACTTC. It encodes CASSTQGQGTYEQYF.

This chain joins TRBV5-1 and TRBJ2-1, with 8 bases that match TRBD2. V shed 2 bases, J shed 0 bases, and the junction held 7 bases outside the gene matches. The CDR3 runs 17 residues. CDR1 SGHRS and CDR2 YFSETQ come from the germline V gene. Here the CDR3 DNA reads TGCGCCAGCAGCTTCCCAAGGAGCGGGAGCTCCTACAATGAGCAGTTCTTC. Translating gives CASSFPRSGSSYNEQFF.

This rearrangement joins TRBV2 to TRBJ2-1; 11 nucleotides match TRBD2. Germline V gives CDR1 SNHLY, CDR2 FYNNEI. V shed 4 bases and J 9 bases; nucleotides not matched to a gene: 8. The CDR3 contains 15 residues. CDR3 in DNA: TGTGCCAGCAGTGTAGGTAGCGGGGGGGCAGGTGAGCAGTTCTTC. This gives the protein CASSVGSGGAGEQFF.

V and J are TRBV11-2 and TRBJ2-7; D is perhaps TRBD1 (5 bases). The CDR3 is made up of 15 amino acids. V lost 0 bases, J lost 0 bases, and 9 bases lay in between. Germline V CDR1 and CDR2: SGHAT, FQNNGV. The CDR3: CASSLEDRSSYEQYF. For the CDR3, the DNA is TGTGCCAGCAGCTTAGAAGACAGAAGCTCCTACGAGCAGTACTTC.

The gene calls are TRBV19 and TRBJ2-1; 8 nucleotides align to TRBD2. The junction had 9 bases not matched to a gene; V was cut back by 7 bases and J by 7 bases. This CDR3 is 14 amino acids long. The germline CDR1 and CDR2 sequences are LNHDA and SQIVND (reference sequence). The CDR3 here is CASNIRGGLNEQFF. In DNA, the CDR3 is TGTGCCAGTAACATTCGGGGGGGCCTGAATGAGCAGTTCTTC.

The genes are TRBV11-2 and TRBJ2-5; a weak D match, TRBD2 (5 bases). The germline V and J ends were trimmed by 4 bases and 7 bases, with 10 bases remaining between them. The CDR3 has 12 residues. Per the germline V gene, CDR1 is SGHAT and CDR2 is FQNNGV. This CDR3 reads CASSSAGVTQYF. The CDR3 region has the DNA TGTGCCAGCAGCTCAGCCGGGGTGACCCAGTACTTC.

In this sample, this clone turned up a few times. V is TRBV7-9 and J is TRBJ2-7; 7 bases map to TRBD1. There are 15 residues in the CDR3. The V and J ends lost 0 bases and 7 bases, in that order; junction bases with no gene match: 9. From germline, CDR1 is SEHNR and CDR2 FQNEAQ (reference sequence). CDR3 residues: CASSLAPRGKGEQYF. Here the CDR3 DNA reads TGTGCCAGCAGCTTAGCGCCCAGGGGGAAGGGGGAGCAGTACTTC. Looking up the rest from reference TRBV7-9 and TRBJ2-7 gives the full variable domain: DTGVSQNPRHKITKRGQNVTFRCDPISEHNRLYWYRQTLGQGPEFLTYFQNEAQLEKSRLLSDRFSAERPKGSFSTLEIQRTEQGDSAMYLCASSLAPRGKGEQYFGPGTRLTVT.